Below, 32 T cell receptor beta chains from the same sample are listed, as sequenced in a study of T cell changes during pregnancy in multiple sclerosis. Sequenced by immunoSEQ multiplex PCR; TCRdb stores in-frame clones only, minus some. The sample lists roughly 38,000 clones; approximately 94% were seen once. This specimen consisted of CD4+ T cells from peripheral blood mononuclear cells, obtained in the third trimester of pregnancy. Source of these receptors: a female donor with multiple sclerosis, enrolled in a pregnancy study.

This chain uses TRBV11-2 with TRBJ2-2, with D tentatively TRBD1 (6 bases). The CDR3 is made up of 15 amino acids. The germline CDR1 and CDR2 sequences are SGHAT and FQNNGV. The V and J ends lost 2 bases and 4 bases respectively, with 11 bases between them. This chain's CDR3 is CASSLNRASTGELFF. The CDR3 coding sequence is TGTGCCAGCAGCTTAAACAGGGCTAGCACCGGGGAGCTGTTTTTT.

The chain links TRBV19 to TRBJ2-3; tentatively, D is TRBD1 (6 bases). Looked up from germline, CDR1 is LNHDA and CDR2 is SQIVND (reference sequence). Trimming left V 6 bases short and J 4 bases short, with 14 bases between. This CDR3 has 14 amino acids. This CDR3 reads CASRFRGESDTQYF. For the CDR3, the DNA is TGTGCCAGTAGGTTCAGGGGCGAGTCAGATACGCAGTATTTT.

This clone was detected only once. The V call is TRBV6-6, the J call TRBJ1-6, with TRBD1 as a possible D gene (6 bases). V lost 7 bases, J lost 7 bases, and 11 bases lay in between. Looked up from germline, CDR1 is MNHNY and CDR2 is SVGAGI (reference sequence). The CDR3 contains 13 residues. The CDR3 here is CASTSTGNSPLHF. The CDR3 bases are TGTGCCAGCACCTCGACAGGCAATTCACCCCTCCACTTT.

V is TRBV2 and J is TRBJ1-4, with D hard to call. Germline loops: CDR1 SNHLY, CDR2 FYNNEI. This CDR3 has 14 amino acids. Between the trimmed V and J ends, which lost 7 bases and 8 bases, there was a span of 17 bases. The CDR3 loop is CASNPGNQIEKLFF. DNA of the CDR3: TGTGCCAGCAACCCCGGGAACCAAATAGAAAAACTGTTTTTT.

The V gene is TRBV18, the J gene TRBJ2-1, with 7 bases fitting TRBD1. V gave up 3 bases and J gave up 1 base; unmatched junction bases: 9. CDR3 length: 17 residues. Germline V CDR1 and CDR2: KGHSH, LQKENI. The CDR3 protein is CASSPNPGQISYNEQFF. CDR3 sequence (DNA): TGTGCCAGCTCACCGAACCCGGGACAGATTTCCTACAATGAGCAGTTCTTC.

This chain links TRBV19 with TRBJ1-4; perhaps TRBD1 as D (5 bases). Trimming stripped 4 bases from V and 9 bases from J, with 18 bases between. CDR1 and CDR2 from the germline V gene are LNHDA and SQIVND (reference sequence). There are 15 residues in the CDR3. The CDR3 loop reads CASSKDSGGRKKLFF. CDR3 DNA: TGTGCCAGTAGTAAGGATTCGGGGGGTAGGAAAAAACTGTTTTTT.

V gene TRBV11-2 combines with J gene TRBJ1-2; D is undetermined. The CDR3 loop spans 14 amino acids. The ends were cut back, 8 bases at V and 2 bases at J, with 15 bases in the middle. Germline V gene lookup returns CDR1 SGHAT and CDR2 FQNNGV. The CDR3 coding sequence is TGTGCCAGCCAACGCAGCCCCGGGAACTATGGCTACACCTTC. Protein: CASQRSPGNYGYTF.

This chain links TRBV18 with TRBJ2-7; the D gene is possibly TRBD2 (5 bases). The germline V gene encodes CDR1 KGHSH and CDR2 LQKENI. There are 15 residues in the CDR3. With 4 bases removed from V and 5 bases from J, the gap between germline ends came to 18 bases. The DNA of the CDR3 is TGTGCCAGCTCACGGCTGGACCCCCCGGAGGACGAGCAGTACTTC. This gives the protein CASSRLDPPEDEQYF.

The rearrangement uses TRBV7-3 and TRBJ2-2; D is possibly TRBD2 (6 bases). With 3 bases removed from V and 7 bases from J, the gap between germline ends came to 15 bases. CDR1 is SGHTA and CDR2 is FQGTGA in the germline V gene. The CDR3 sequence is 15 residues long. The CDR3 reads CASSLAPPGGGELFF. In DNA form, the CDR3 reads TGTGCCAGCAGCTTGGCTCCACCCGGGGGCGGGGAGCTGTTTTTT.

The genes are TRBV2 and TRBJ2-1; 10 nucleotides align to TRBD1. CDR3 length equals 15 residues. Germline lookup yields CDR1 SNHLY and CDR2 FYNNEI. The junction had 12 bases not matched to a gene; V was cut back by 7 bases and J by 9 bases. CDR3 nucleotide sequence: TGTGCCAGCACCTACCGACAGGGGGCGCGAGGTGAGCAGTTCTTC. Amino acid sequence: CASTYRQGARGEQFF.

V and J are TRBV2 and TRBJ1-4; D gene ambiguous. V shed 4 bases and J shed 4 bases, with 10 bases lying between them. The germline V gene has CDR1 SNHLY and CDR2 FYNNEI. CDR3 length: 14 amino acids. The CDR3 DNA reads as TGTGCCAGCAGTGCGTGGCTCCTTAATGAAAAACTGTTTTTT. This codes for CASSAWLLNEKLFF.

This clone was seen a few times. V usage is TRBV18 and J usage is TRBJ1-2; 8 nucleotides agree with TRBD1. In germline, CDR1 is KGHSH, CDR2 LQKENI. The trim removed 1 base at V and 5 bases at J, leaving 6 bases unmatched. The CDR3 runs to 15 residues. Written as DNA, the CDR3 is TGTGCCAGCTCACCACGGGTGGACAGGGTTTATGGCTACACCTTC. Its protein product is CASSPRVDRVYGYTF.

The chain has TRBV19 and TRBJ1-2; TRBD1 agrees at 9 bases. J gave up 4 bases and V 6 bases, and 6 bases lay outside the gene matches. Germline V CDR1 and CDR2: LNHDA, SQIVND (reference sequence). The CDR3 runs 14 residues. The CDR3 reads CASSPGQGSYGYTF. CDR3 DNA: TGTGCCAGTAGCCCGGGACAGGGATCCTATGGCTACACCTTC. Together with reference TRBV19 and TRBJ1-2, the CDR3 gives the full variable domain: DGGITQSPKYLFRKEGQNVTLSCEQNLNHDAMYWYRQDPGQGLRLIYYSQIVNDFQKGDIAEGYSVSREKKESFPLTVTSAQKNPTAFYLCASSPGQGSYGYTFGSGTRLTVV.

The rearrangement uses TRBV19 and TRBJ2-7; tentative D call: TRBD2 (6 bases). Trimming cost V 3 bases and J 3 bases, with 18 bases left between them. CDR1 is LNHDA, CDR2 SQIVND, per germline (reference sequence). The CDR3 is 16 residues long. The CDR3 nucleotides are TGTGCCAGTAGTATCGGTTTGGGGCAGGGAGGCTACGAGCAGTACTTC. Translation: CASSIGLGQGGYEQYF.

The chain is built from TRBV7-9 and TRBJ1-1, with D possibly being TRBD1 (6 bases). The CDR3 is 16 residues long. Germline V CDR1 and CDR2: SEHNR, FQNEAQ (reference sequence). Trimming shortened V by 4 bases and J by 7 bases, and 22 bases separated the two germline ends. The CDR3 nucleotides read TGTGCCAGCAGCTCCCAGAGCGGGGGGCGAACCGGTGAAGCTTTCTTT. It encodes CASSSQSGGRTGEAFF.

The chain employs TRBV2 and TRBJ2-5; 8 nucleotides align to TRBD2. The CDR3 has 15 amino acids. V shed 6 bases, J shed 4 bases, and the junction held 10 bases outside the gene matches. The V gene's germline CDR1 is SNHLY and CDR2 FYNNEI. This chain's CDR3 is CASRTLADLGETQYF. CDR3 nucleotide sequence: TGTGCCAGCAGGACACTAGCGGATCTGGGAGAGACCCAGTACTTC.

The CDR3 DNA reads as TGTGCCAGCAGCCCGCCGGGACTAGTGAGCACCGGGGAGCTGTTTTTT. Translation gives CASSPPGLVSTGELFF. The rearrangement uses TRBV11-2 and TRBJ2-2; TRBD2 agrees at 8 bases. Trimming cost V 5 bases and J 4 bases; bases outside gene matches: 9. The length of the CDR3 is 16 residues. Germline loops: CDR1 SGHAT, CDR2 FQNNGV. Full variable domain (rest looked up from reference TRBV11-2 and TRBJ2-2): EAGVAQSPRYKIIEKRQSVAFWCNPISGHATLYWYQQILGQGPKLLIQFQNNGVVDDSQLPKDRFSAERLKGVDSTLKIQPAKLEDSAVYLCASSPPGLVSTGELFFGEGSRLTVL.

This clone has just one count. The chain employs TRBV7-9 and TRBJ2-7; D may be TRBD1 (6 bases). The CDR3 is 17 residues long. In germline, CDR1 is SEHNR, CDR2 FQNEAQ (reference sequence). Between the trimmed V and J ends, which lost 5 bases and 2 bases, there was a span of 22 bases. The DNA for the CDR3 is TGTGCCAGCAGCCCCACTCCCCCGCTGACAGGAGCCTACGAGCAGTACTTC. This encodes CASSPTPPLTGAYEQYF.

V is TRBV7-9 and J is TRBJ1-5; 7 bases are a match to TRBD1. In germline, CDR1 is SEHNR, CDR2 FQNEAQ (reference sequence). V shed 6 bases and J 5 bases; nucleotides not matched to a gene: 7. The CDR3 has 14 residues. The chain's CDR3 is CASSAGTDHQPQHF. The CDR3 DNA reads as TGTGCCAGCAGTGCCGGGACAGATCATCAGCCCCAGCATTTT.

Here the CDR3 reads CAWSASQTSGAKNIQYF. In nucleotides, the CDR3 is TGTGCCTGGAGTGCCTCTCAGACTAGCGGAGCCAAAAACATTCAGTACTTC. V gene TRBV30 combines with J gene TRBJ2-4; TRBD2 matches at 9 bases. The CDR3 loop spans 17 amino acids. V lost 1 base to trimming and J lost 0 bases; unmatched junction nucleotides: 7. Germline-derived CDR1 and CDR2 are GTSNPN and SVGIG (reference sequence).

The rearrangement uses TRBV27 and TRBJ1-2; D gene ambiguous. The V end lost 7 bases, the J end lost 2 bases, and 23 bases lay between the germline ends. CDR1 MNHEY and CDR2 SMNVEV come from the germline V gene (reference sequence). This CDR3 spans 17 amino acids. CDR3 nucleotide sequence: TGTGCCAGCACACCAGGAGGAGGGATGCAGAAGAACTATGGCTACACCTTC. Translation gives CASTPGGGMQKNYGYTF.

The genes are TRBV6-6 and TRBJ2-3; 8 nucleotides line up with TRBD2. V trimming: 6 bases; J trimming: 0 bases; junction bases outside the gene matches: 8. The CDR3 length is 16 residues. Germline-derived CDR1 and CDR2 are MNHNY and SVGAGI (reference sequence). CDR3 DNA: TGTGCCAGCAGCCCTACGCGGGGGGCTAGCACAGATACGCAGTATTTT. Translating gives CASSPTRGASTDTQYF.

The rearrangement uses TRBV2 and TRBJ2-2; tentatively, D is TRBD1 (5 bases). Germline CDR1 and CDR2: SNHLY and FYNNEI. This CDR3 comprises 15 residues. V was pared by 1 base and J by 1 base, with 7 bases between. The CDR3 DNA reads TGTGCCAGCAGTGAAGAGGGGATGAACACCGGGGAGCTGTTTTTT. It yields the protein CASSEEGMNTGELFF.

The rearrangement links TRBV2 to TRBJ2-5; a possible D gene is TRBD2 (6 bases). The CDR3 consists of 14 residues. V was shortened by 6 bases and J by 1 base, with 12 bases between the two germline ends. Germline V gene data show CDR1 as SNHLY and CDR2 as FYNNEI. The CDR3: CASRDGGAQETQYF. DNA of the CDR3: TGTGCCAGCAGGGACGGGGGAGCCCAAGAGACCCAGTACTTC.

In its sample, this clone was seen a few times. The chain recombines TRBV7-3 with TRBJ2-7; D perhaps matches TRBD2 (6 bases). Germline CDR1 is SGHTA and CDR2 is FQGTGA. The CDR3 sequence is 15 residues long. The V gene lost 2 bases and the J gene lost 4 bases, with 15 bases spanning the gap. DNA for the CDR3: TGTGCCAGCAGCTTACAGACGGGGGATTTTTACGAGCAGTACTTC. Amino acid sequence: CASSLQTGDFYEQYF.

The chain couples TRBV6-5 to TRBJ2-7; 12 bases line up with TRBD2. The CDR3 spans 13 residues. V was clipped by 0 bases and J by 12 bases; unmatched bases: 3. Germline CDR1 and CDR2: MNHEY and SVGAGI. The CDR3 reads CASSYSTSGSTYF. The DNA of the CDR3 is TGTGCCAGCAGTTACTCGACTAGCGGGAGCACGTACTTC.

The CDR3 loop reads CASSVGPAKETQYF. The CDR3 bases are TGTGCCAGCAGCGTAGGCCCAGCGAAAGAGACCCAGTACTTC. The rearrangement uses TRBV9 and TRBJ2-5; unclear D gene. The CDR3 loop spans 14 amino acids. V gave up 0 bases and J gave up 3 bases, with 9 bases separating them. Looked up from germline, CDR1 is SGDLS and CDR2 is YYNGEE.

This rearrangement joins TRBV5-1 to TRBJ2-2; D call uncertain. The CDR3 is 13 residues long. Trimming stripped 2 bases from V and 0 bases from J, with 2 bases between. Germline CDR1 reads SGHRS; CDR2 reads YFSETQ. CDR3 nucleotides: TGCGCCAGCAGCTTCGCGAACACCGGGGAGCTGTTTTTT. Its translation is CASSFANTGELFF.

V and J are TRBV28 and TRBJ1-2; 9 nucleotides agree with TRBD1. This CDR3 is 14 amino acids long. V shed 4 bases, J shed 7 bases, and the junction held 7 bases outside the gene matches. Per the germline V gene, CDR1 is MDHEN and CDR2 is SYDVKM. CDR3 sequence (DNA): TGTGCCAGCAGTTCGACAGGGGGGAAGGGTGGCTACACCTTC. This translates into CASSSTGGKGGYTF.

This chain connects TRBV7-2 to TRBJ2-1; 14 bases fit TRBD2. CDR3 length: 17 residues. The ends lost 1 base at V and 4 bases at J; junction bases unmatched: 3. Germline CDR1 and CDR2: SGHTA and FQGNSA. The CDR3 is CASSLGRLAGGYNEQFF. The DNA for the CDR3 is TGTGCCAGCAGCTTAGGCCGACTAGCGGGGGGGTACAATGAGCAGTTCTTC.

This chain connects TRBV5-1 to TRBJ1-6, with TRBD1 matching over 8 bases. The CDR3 totals 15 residues. Germline CDR1 SGHRS, CDR2 YFSETQ. The ends lost 0 bases at V and 4 bases at J; junction bases unmatched: 0. CDR3 in DNA: TGCGCCAGCAGCTTGGGGACAGGGTATAATTCACCCCTCCACTTT. It is translated as CASSLGTGYNSPLHF. Drawing the rest from reference TRBV5-1 and TRBJ1-6, the complete variable domain is KAGVTQTPRYLIKTRGQQVTLSCSPISGHRSVSWYQQTPGQGLQFLFEYFSETQRNKGNFPGRFSGRQFSNSRSEMNVSTLELGDSALYLCASSLGTGYNSPLHFGNGTRLTVT.

V usage is TRBV11-3 and J usage is TRBJ2-3, with 10 bases lining up with TRBD2. The germline CDR1 and CDR2 sequences are SGHNT and YENEEA. J was trimmed by 1 base and V by 0 bases; bases with no gene match: 7. CDR3 length: 18 amino acids. Here the CDR3 reads CASSLDRWTSGRTDTQYF. The CDR3 DNA follows: TGTGCCAGCAGCTTAGACCGTTGGACTAGCGGTCGCACAGATACGCAGTATTTT.